These 24 T cell receptor beta chains originate from one sample sequenced in a study of PD-1 blockade in mismatch repair-deficient tumors. Sequenced by immunoSEQ multiplex PCR; TCRdb stores in-frame clones only, minus some. The data contain just under 80,000 clones, approximately 80% of them seen just once; the ten biggest clones take up less than 6.5%. The sequences come from peripheral blood, collected 44 weeks after starting pembrolizumab. The receptor source for this set is an adult with mismatch repair-deficient cancer.

V gene TRBV9 combines with J gene TRBJ2-1; TRBD2 aligns across 10 bases. The length of the CDR3 is 16 residues. The V and J ends lost 4 bases and 3 bases, in that order; junction bases with no gene match: 7. Germline lookup yields CDR1 SGDLS and CDR2 YYNGEE. The CDR3 sequence is CASSTLAGEDYNEQFF. DNA of the CDR3: TGTGCCAGCAGCACCCTAGCGGGAGAAGACTACAATGAGCAGTTCTTC.

V and J are TRBV7-2 and TRBJ2-5; a possible D gene is TRBD2 (5 bases). Looked up from germline, CDR1 is SGHTA and CDR2 is FQGNSA. The CDR3 has 13 residues. V was cut by 4 bases and J by 5 bases, with 11 bases left in between. The CDR3 is CASSSGMKETQYF. DNA of the CDR3: TGTGCCAGCAGCTCCGGGATGAAGGAGACCCAGTACTTC.

The chain joins TRBV11-3 to TRBJ2-1, with D perhaps TRBD1 or TRBD2 (5 bases each). CDR3 size: 12 residues. Per the germline V gene, CDR1 is SGHNT and CDR2 is YENEEA. V shed 4 bases and J shed 6 bases, with 7 bases lying between them. CDR3 protein: CASSYGTNEQFF. In nucleotides, the CDR3 is TGTGCCAGCAGCTACGGGACCAATGAGCAGTTCTTC.

The chain has TRBV6-4 and TRBJ2-3; 16 bases fit TRBD2. V lost 3 bases to trimming and J lost 4 bases; unmatched junction nucleotides: 7. Germline V lookup: CDR1 MRHNA, CDR2 SNTAGT. The CDR3 length is 18 residues. The CDR3 reads CASSEGGLAGGPPDTQYF. The CDR3 nucleotides read TGTGCCAGCAGTGAAGGGGGACTAGCGGGAGGGCCTCCAGATACGCAGTATTTT.

Turning to this clone: It is unclear where the CDR3 begins or ends on the DNA, so no DNA is shown, and the CDR3 is as TCRdb lists it. The chain carries TRBV6-1 and TRBJ1-5; the D segment call TRBD1 is taken from the table without a DNA check. Germline V gives CDR1 MNHNS, CDR2 SASEGT. A total of 15 residues make up the CDR3, ends included. The CDR3 loop is CASILDRASNQPQHF.

The J gene is TRBJ2-3, the V gene TRBV30, with D unclear. Trimming took off 1 base at V and 5 bases at J, with 10 bases between the two ends. The V gene's germline CDR1 is GTSNPN and CDR2 SVGIG (reference sequence). There are 13 residues in the CDR3. The CDR3 reads CAWSARERDTQYF. CDR3 bases: TGTGCCTGGAGTGCTAGAGAGAGAGATACGCAGTATTTT.

Ten or more counts support this clone. The genes are TRBV2 and TRBJ2-7, with 7 bases aligning to TRBD1. V shed 8 bases and J 0 bases; nucleotides not matched to a gene: 4. Germline CDR1 SNHLY, CDR2 FYNNEI. The CDR3 consists of 13 residues. The DNA of the CDR3 is TGTGCCAGCGAACAGGGGTACTCCTACGAGCAGTACTTC. It specifies CASEQGYSYEQYF.

The V gene is TRBV7-9, the J gene TRBJ2-1, with 12 bases lining up with TRBD2. The CDR3 has 17 amino acids. Germline V gene data show CDR1 as SEHNR and CDR2 as FQNEAQ (reference sequence). The V segment lost 5 bases and the J segment 4 bases; nucleotides outside the gene matches: 9. DNA for the CDR3: TGTGCCAGCAGCCCAACCCTAGCGGGAGGGCCGTACAATGAGCAGTTCTTC. Translation: CASSPTLAGGPYNEQFF.

On this clone: The germline gene is not matched at one end of the junction; a read error may be the cause. The V call is TRBV6-4, the J call TRBJ1-2; D call uncertain. Germline lookup yields CDR1 MRHNA and CDR2 SNTAGT. CDR3 length: 14 residues. The CDR3 loop is CASSYSPGLGGYTF. The CDR3 DNA reads as TGTGCCAGCAGTTACTCTCCTGGCCTGGGTGGCTACACCTTC.

The chain employs TRBV14 and TRBJ2-1; D unresolved. Trimming took 3 bases from V and 7 from J, leaving 19 bases between them. Germline V lookup: CDR1 SGHDN, CDR2 FVKESK. This CDR3 spans 16 amino acids. CDR3 nucleotides: TGTGCCAGCAGCCATGGATATTGGACCGTAGCTAATGAGCAGTTCTTC. This codes for CASSHGYWTVANEQFF.

The rearrangement uses TRBV15 and TRBJ2-1, with TRBD2 identical over 12 bases. This CDR3 has 16 amino acids. Germline lookup yields CDR1 LNHNV and CDR2 YYDKDF (reference sequence). V was pared by 5 bases and J by 7 bases, with 9 bases of the junction left unmatched. The CDR3 DNA follows: TGTGCCACCAGCCCTTTTGCTAGCGGGAGGGGTAATGAGCAGTTCTTC. It yields the protein CATSPFASGRGNEQFF.

In its sample, this clone was seen a few times. The chain employs TRBV30 and TRBJ1-5, with a weak D call TRBD1 (6 bases). Trimming removed 5 bases from V and 0 bases from J, with 23 bases in between. Germline CDR1 and CDR2: GTSNPN and SVGIG (reference sequence). There are 18 residues in the CDR3. CDR3 bases: TGTGCCTGGGTGGTGGGGGGCCGCGGGACCTATAGCAATCAGCCCCAGCATTTT. It encodes CAWVVGGRGTYSNQPQHF.

This chain joins TRBV7-2 and TRBJ2-6, with no clear D. CDR3 length equals 17 residues. Trimming removed 4 bases at V and 0 bases at J, with 13 bases between. Per germline, CDR1 SGHTA and CDR2 FQGNSA. DNA of the CDR3: TGTGCCAGCAGCTCGGACGTAGGACCCTCTGGGGCCAACGTCCTGACTTTC. It is translated as CASSSDVGPSGANVLTF.

This sequence joins TRBV6-6 and TRBJ2-2; 10 bases are shared with TRBD1. Looked up from germline, CDR1 is MNHNY and CDR2 is SVGAGI (reference sequence). V trimming: 5 bases; J trimming: 5 bases; junction bases outside the gene matches: 5. The CDR3 is 15 residues long. CDR3 loop: CASSSGQGETGELFF. CDR3 bases: TGTGCCAGCAGTAGCGGACAGGGGGAAACCGGGGAGCTGTTTTTT.

The V gene is TRBV6-6, the J gene TRBJ1-5; TRBD1 is a possible D gene (6 bases). Trimming took off 6 bases at V and 6 bases at J, with 18 bases between the two ends. The CDR3 sequence is 15 residues long. Per the germline V gene, CDR1 is MNHNY and CDR2 is SVGAGI (reference sequence). CDR3 in DNA: TGTGCCAGCAGCAAAGGAAGGGGGGAAGGTCAGCCCCAGCATTTT. It codes for CASSKGRGEGQPQHF.

The chain has TRBV4-3 and TRBJ2-5; TRBD2 might be the D (5 bases). V gave up 0 bases and J gave up 3 bases, with 8 bases separating them. CDR3 length: 14 residues. CDR1 is LGHNA, CDR2 YSLEER, per germline. In DNA, the CDR3 is TGCGCCAGCAGCCAAGATACTAGTAAAGAGACCCAGTACTTC. Translation: CASSQDTSKETQYF.

The chain carries TRBV6-6 and TRBJ1-2; no clear D. The CDR3 sequence is 12 residues long. Trimming shortened V by 4 bases and J by 7 bases, and 10 bases separated the two germline ends. Germline V CDR1 and CDR2: MNHNY, SVGAGI (reference sequence). The CDR3 DNA is TGTGCCAGCAGTTCCCTTGTTGCTGGCTACACCTTC. This codes for CASSSLVAGYTF.

This chain links TRBV19 with TRBJ2-5; a possible D gene is TRBD2 (5 bases). Between the trimmed V and J ends, which lost 3 bases and 6 bases, there was a span of 11 bases. Germline CDR1 and CDR2: LNHDA and SQIVND (reference sequence). This CDR3 has 13 residues. DNA for the CDR3: TGTGCCAGTAGTATTGGAGAGGGCCAGACCCAGTACTTC. Translating gives CASSIGEGQTQYF. The entire variable domain, with the rest obtained from reference TRBV19 and TRBJ2-5, is as follows: DGGITQSPKYLFRKEGQNVTLSCEQNLNHDAMYWYRQDPGQGLRLIYYSQIVNDFQKGDIAEGYSVSREKKESFPLTVTSAQKNPTAFYLCASSIGEGQTQYFGPGTRLLVL.

The gene calls are TRBV28 and TRBJ1-1; D not resolved. CDR1 and CDR2 (germline): MDHEN, SYDVKM. This CDR3 is 14 amino acids long. V lost 4 bases and J 3 bases, leaving 12 bases between the germline ends. The CDR3 loop reads CASSSPGRDTEAFF. The CDR3 nucleotides are TGTGCCAGCAGTTCGCCCGGACGCGACACTGAAGCTTTCTTT.

This rearrangement joins TRBV7-8 to TRBJ2-5; tentatively, D is TRBD1 (6 bases). Germline CDR1 SGHVS, CDR2 FQNEAQ. The CDR3 extends over 15 amino acids. The ends were cut back, 5 bases at V and 5 bases at J, with 18 bases in the middle. CDR3 protein: CASSRTGTSGETQYF. The CDR3 DNA reads TGTGCCAGCAGCAGAACCGGGACAAGTGGGGAGACCCAGTACTTC. The complete variable domain, with remaining parts taken from reference TRBV7-8 and TRBJ2-5, reads GAGVSQSPRYKVAKRGQDVALRCDPISGHVSLFWYQQALGQGPEFLTYFQNEAQLDKSGLPSDRFFAERPEGSVSTLKIQRTQQEDSAVYLCASSRTGTSGETQYFGPGTRLLVL.

CDR3 sequence: CASISGYTEAFF. As DNA, the CDR3 is TGTGCCAGCATTTCAGGATACACTGAAGCTTTCTTT. V is TRBV25-1 and J is TRBJ1-1, with no clear D. Germline CDR1 is MGHDK and CDR2 is SYGVNS. The CDR3 contains 12 residues. V lost 7 bases and J lost 3, with 9 bases in between.

The V call is TRBV6-6, the J call TRBJ2-7; D possibly corresponds to TRBD2 (5 bases). This CDR3 has 14 residues. CDR1 is MNHNY, CDR2 SVGAGI, per germline (reference sequence). Trimming took 0 bases from V and 3 from J, leaving 9 bases between them. CDR3 residues: CASSYSGIDYEQYF. The CDR3 nucleotides are TGTGCCAGCAGTTACTCCGGGATTGACTACGAGCAGTACTTC.

This chain joins TRBV2 and TRBJ1-4, with unresolved D. The CDR3 is 15 residues long. Germline lookup yields CDR1 SNHLY and CDR2 FYNNEI. V lost 4 bases and J 3 bases, leaving 12 bases between the germline ends. CDR3 sequence reads: CASSGSGISNEKLFF. In DNA form, the CDR3 reads TGTGCCAGCAGTGGATCGGGTATTTCTAATGAAAAACTGTTTTTT.

About this clone itself: The sample carries other DNA sequences with the same CDR3. The J gene is TRBJ1-3, the V gene TRBV5-1; D unresolved. The V gene's germline CDR1 is SGHRS and CDR2 YFSETQ. V gave up 4 bases and J gave up 0 bases, with 8 bases separating them. This CDR3 contains 14 residues. The CDR3 region is CASSLQSSGNTIYF. CDR3 in DNA: TGCGCCAGCAGCCTGCAGAGCTCTGGAAACACCATATATTTT.